This T cell receptor beta chain was captured in a study of cytomegalovirus exposure and HLA in healthy donors. The PCR ran on 60 Vbeta and 13 Jbeta primers. The method was immunoSEQ multiplex PCR; TCRdb's version includes in-frame clones alone and lacks a portion of them. The data show 95,000 to 110,000 clones, around 67% seen once. V was pared by 5 bases and J by 1 base, with 9 bases between. The V gene's germline CDR1 is SNHLY and CDR2 FYNNEI. CDR3 length: 13 residues. The V call is TRBV2, the J call TRBJ2-7; D remains unclear. Sequenced: PBMCs. The sequence was obtained from a woman between 45 and 60 years old in good health and CMV-seronegative. The CDR3 protein is CASSTQASYEQYF. CDR3 coding DNA: TGTGCCAGCAGTACGCAGGCTTCCTACGAGCAGTACTTC.